The rows below give T cell receptor beta chains drawn from one sample of a study of T-cell reconstitution after alpha-beta-depleted transplantation in children. Each CDR3 protein is one row after TCRdb ran MiXCR on the PCR reads. The repertoire consists of 95,000 to 150,000 distinct CDR3 sequences, with roughly 23% occurring once and the leading ten covering over 9.5%. Sequences were derived from PBMCs, mostly from graft donor cells, sampled 180 days after TCRalphabeta/CD19-depleted stem cell transplant. The receptors originated from a male patient aged 2-15 years who had a stem cell transplant for chronic granulomatous disease, so the T cells may come from the graft donor. Each CDR3 is given with its conserved first and last residue. The D gene is left open where the match is weak. Not all rows give a size; the values are once, few, many and, for expanded clones, a class.

TRBD1,many,TRBJ1-5,TRBV6-6,CASGTGVNQPQHF,TGTGCCAGCGGGACAGGGGTCAATCAGCCCCAGCATTTT
TRBD1,.,TRBJ1-1,TRBV12-3/TRBV12-4,CASSLRTGGTEAFF,TGTGCCAGCAGTTTGCGGACAGGGGGCACTGAAGCTTTCTTT
.,few,TRBJ2-3,TRBV5-1,CASSLATGPGGTDTQYF,TGCGCCAGCAGCTTGGCGACCGGGCCGGGAGGCACAGATACGCAGTATTTT
.,.,TRBJ2-5,TRBV15,CATSRDNKGVETQYF,TGTGCCACCAGCAGAGATAATAAGGGCGTAGAGACCCAGTACTTC
.,.,TRBJ1-4,TRBV4-1,CASSQEQEREKLFF,TGCGCCAGCAGCCAAGAACAGGAAAGAGAAAAACTGTTTTTT
TRBD1,.,TRBJ2-7,TRBV4-1,CASSQPGQIYEQYF,TGCGCCAGCAGCCAACCGGGACAGATATACGAGCAGTACTTC
.,few,TRBJ2-1,TRBV9,CASSVGAGSYNEQFF,TGTGCCAGCAGCGTAGGAGCGGGTTCCTACAATGAGCAGTTCTTC
TRBD2,.,TRBJ2-7,TRBV5-5,CASSPQQLAGVHEQYF,TGTGCCAGCAGCCCACAGCAACTAGCGGGAGTCCACGAGCAGTACTTC
TRBD2,.,TRBJ2-3,TRBV12-3/TRBV12-4,CASRRTSGTDTQYF,TGTGCCAGCAGAAGGACTAGCGGCACAGATACGCAGTATTTT
.,many,TRBJ1-2,TRBV28,CASTFIIRGNKFGYTF,TGTGCCAGCACCTTTATTATAAGGGGAAATAAGTTTGGCTACACCTTC
.,.,TRBJ2-7,TRBV28,CASSTYEQYF,TGTGCCAGCAGTACCTACGAGCAGTACTTC
.,.,TRBJ2-7,TRBV20-1,CIWEQAGVSYEQYF,TGCATCTGGGAACAGGCTGGGGTCTCCTACGAGCAGTACTTC
TRBD1,few,TRBJ2-2,TRBV20-1,CSARRQGANTGELFF,TGCAGTGCTAGGAGACAGGGGGCCAACACCGGGGAGCTGTTTTTT
.,many,TRBJ2-1,TRBV5-1,CASSGSVSYNEQFF,TGCGCCAGCAGCGGTAGCGTTTCCTACAATGAGCAGTTCTTC
.,few,TRBJ2-3,TRBV7-3,CASSSPPTDTQYF,TGTGCCAGCAGCTCCCCCCCCACAGATACGCAGTATTTT
.,many,TRBJ2-7,TRBV5-5,CASSLGWSQSPTYEQYF,TGTGCCAGCAGCTTGGGGTGGTCCCAATCCCCTACCTACGAGCAGTACTTC
.,many,TRBJ2-1,TRBV5-6,CASSQGSYSYNEQFF,TGTGCCAGCAGCCAGGGGAGTTACTCCTACAATGAGCAGTTCTTC
TRBD2,many,TRBJ2-3,TRBV20-1,CSAAPLAGVSDTQYF,TGCAGTGCGGCCCCACTAGCGGGGGTATCAGATACGCAGTATTTT
.,many,TRBJ2-1,TRBV29-1,CSPVGAGDEQFF,TGCAGCCCCGTGGGCGCAGGGGATGAGCAGTTCTTC
TRBD2,many,TRBJ2-3,TRBV5-1,CASSLLAGASTDTQYF,TGCGCCAGCAGCTTGTTAGCGGGAGCTAGCACAGATACGCAGTATTTT
TRBD1,.,TRBJ1-2,TRBV7-2,CASSLALHRGGYGYTF,TGTGCCAGCAGCTTAGCCCTTCACAGGGGAGGCTATGGCTACACCTTC
.,many,TRBJ2-3,TRBV12-3/TRBV12-4,CASSFVQVTTDTQYF,TGTGCCAGCAGTTTTGTACAGGTCACCACAGATACGCAGTATTTT
TRBD2,.,TRBJ2-1,TRBV18,CASSPLAGGPVEAYNEQFF,TGTGCCAGCTCACCATTAGCGGGAGGGCCGGTCGAAGCCTACAATGAGCAGTTCTTC
TRBD2,many,TRBJ2-1,TRBV20-1,CSAAWTSGRALAYNEQFF,TGCAGTGCCGCTTGGACTAGCGGGAGGGCCCTCGCCTACAATGAGCAGTTCTTC
.,.,TRBJ2-7,TRBV20-1,CSASPSPGGEQYF,TGCAGTGCTAGCCCGAGCCCTGGAGGCGAGCAGTACTTC
.,few,TRBJ2-3,TRBV6-5,CASRVGDTQYF,TGTGCCAGCAGGGTGGGAGATACGCAGTATTTT
TRBD1,many,TRBJ2-1,TRBV20-1,CSASILAGGGEQFF,TGCAGTGCTAGTATTTTAGCAGGGGGCGGTGAGCAGTTCTTC
.,many,TRBJ2-1,TRBV27,CASSFQGSHEQFF,TGTGCCAGCAGTTTTCAAGGGTCCCATGAGCAGTTCTTC
TRBD2,.,TRBJ2-3,TRBV5-1,CASSFGLAGSTDTQYF,TGCGCCAGCAGCTTTGGACTAGCGGGGAGCACAGATACGCAGTATTTT
.,few,TRBJ2-1,TRBV20-1,CSASRDNYNEQFF,TGCAGTGCTAGTAGGGACAACTACAATGAGCAGTTCTTC
.,.,TRBJ2-1,TRBV24-1,CATSDLLRPNNEQFF,TGTGCCACCAGTGATTTGTTGAGGCCCAACAATGAGCAGTTCTTC
TRBD2,.,TRBJ2-1,TRBV12-3/TRBV12-4,CASSFSASGRVF,TGTGCCAGCAGTTTTTCGGCTAGCGGGAGGGTCTTC
.,few,TRBJ2-7,TRBV12-3/TRBV12-4,CASSSRAGSYEQYF,TGTGCCAGCAGTTCCAGGGCGGGCTCCTACGAGCAGTACTTC
.,many,TRBJ2-3,TRBV20-1,CSARDKRGTDTQYF,TGCAGTGCTAGAGATAAAAGAGGCACAGATACGCAGTATTTT
.,.,TRBJ1-2,TRBV12-3/TRBV12-4,CASSLGWTGGYTF,TGTGCCAGCAGTTTAGGTTGGACTGGTGGCTACACCTTC
.,few,TRBJ1-1,TRBV5-1,CASSSAGKGAFF,TGCGCCAGCAGCTCCGCGGGGAAGGGGGCTTTCTTT
.,medium-sized,TRBJ2-5,TRBV12-3/TRBV12-4,CASSLGETQYF,TGTGCCAGCAGTTTGGGAGAGACCCAGTACTTC
TRBD1,many,TRBJ2-1,TRBV29-1,CSAPHPGQDYSDEQFF,TGCAGCGCCCCGCATCCGGGACAGGACTACTCGGATGAGCAGTTCTTC
.,many,TRBJ2-7,TRBV20-1,CSARGRADHEQYF,TGCAGTGCTAGGGGCAGGGCTGATCACGAGCAGTACTTC
.,.,TRBJ1-2,TRBV9,CASSVASAGPNYGYTF,TGTGCCAGCAGCGTAGCTTCGGCAGGGCCCAACTATGGCTACACCTTC
.,.,TRBJ2-7,TRBV5-6,CASSLAPGIYEQYF,TGTGCCAGCAGCTTGGCCCCAGGAATCTACGAGCAGTACTTC
.,many,TRBJ2-5,TRBV12-3/TRBV12-4,CASSFDRGETQYF,TGTGCCAGCAGTTTCGACAGAGGGGAGACCCAGTACTTC